This T cell receptor beta chain was identified during a study of cytomegalovirus exposure and HLA in healthy donors. General study points: The CMV antigen specificity of a few CMV-associated chains was confirmed through in vitro analysis.

Use of 60 Vbeta and 13 Jbeta primers characterized the PCR. Here immunoSEQ multiplex PCR was the method, and the copy in TCRdb shows in-frame clones only, minus some. In all, the sample yields roughly 190,000 clones. Concerning this clone itself: What it binds is unknown.

The source material was PBMCs. The sequence derives from a man aged 25-40 years in good health and CMV-seronegative.

The CDR3: CASSLGQGGETQYF. Written as DNA, the CDR3 is TGCGCCAGCAGCTTGGGACAGGGGGGAGAGACCCAGTACTTC. The rearrangement joins TRBV5-1 to TRBJ2-5, with TRBD1 matching over 9 bases. V trimming: 0 bases; J trimming: 4 bases; junction bases outside the gene matches: 1. Germline CDR1 reads SGHRS; CDR2 reads YFSETQ. The CDR3 has 14 amino acids.